The T cell receptor beta chain described here comes from a study of blood T cell repertoires in COVID-19. Repertoires were generated with immunoSEQ multiplex PCR, while TCRdb's copy carries only in-frame clones and drops some. Of around 250,000 clones listed, about 80% are singletons. Allocation to cohorts depended on clinical history reported by the participants. Donors in Cohort 3 counted as recovered after two negative PCRs, clearance, or symptom resolution. CDR3 length: 16 amino acids. V shed 5 bases and J 6 bases; nucleotides not matched to a gene: 7. CDR1 is KGHSH and CDR2 is LQKENI in the germline V gene.

Sample: PBMCs or T cells enriched from blood (not recorded which). The chain carries TRBV18 and TRBJ2-1, with 13 bases that match TRBD2. The origin of this receptor is a man in his fifties who had recovered from COVID-19. This CDR3 is CASSTLLAGGGNEQFF. The DNA for the CDR3 is TGTGCCAGCTCAACCCTACTAGCGGGAGGGGGCAATGAGCAGTTCTTC.